This T cell receptor (beta chain) stems from a study of identical twins. General study findings and limits: It was cross-sectional statistical analysis, not following the same donors, that the conclusions relied on.

The CDR3 extends over 16 amino acids. V lost 8 bases and J 0 bases, leaving 15 bases between the germline ends. The germline gives CDR1 SGHRS, CDR2 YFSETQ. This clonotype was counted only a few times. What it binds is unknown. TCRdb processed the 5' RACE reads anew with MiXCR; each CDR3 protein has one entry. The sample lists around 1.7 million distinct CDR3 sequences; more than 30% were seen once. The receptor was isolated from a newborn girl in good health. The chain joins TRBV5-1 to TRBJ1-6; no definite D call. Specimen: cord blood. CDR3 loop: CASKDGSSSYNSPLHF. The CDR3 nucleotides read TGCGCCAGTAAGGACGGCTCCAGCTCCTATAATTCACCCCTCCACTTT.